These T cell receptor beta chains were read from a single sample in a study of blood T cell repertoires in COVID-19. Sequencing used immunoSEQ multiplex PCR; TCRdb keeps in-frame clones, though not all of them. The table includes roughly 310,000 clones, roughly 90% detected once. Sequencing was carried out using peripheral blood. Every receptor here comes from a woman aged 30 to 39 with COVID-19, enrolled during active disease. The CDR3 runs from the conserved cysteine through the conserved F or W. Fields, in order: V gene, J gene, D gene, CDR3 DNA, CDR3 protein. The D gene is left open where the match is weak.

>TRBV11-3|TRBJ2-2|TRBD2
TGTGCCAGCAGCTCGGAGACTAGCGGGAGGGCCGGGGAGCTGTTTTTT
CASSSETSGRAGELFF
>TRBV7-2|TRBJ1-1|-
TGTGCCAGCAGCCTACGGGTCACACGGATGAACACTGAAGCTTTCTTT
CASSLRVTRMNTEAFF
>TRBV7-8|TRBJ2-7|-
TGTGCCAGCAGCTTAGAACATCGGGACTCCGCCTACGAGCAGTACTTC
CASSLEHRDSAYEQYF
>TRBV19|TRBJ2-7|TRBD2
TGTGCCAGTAAAACTCCGGGAGGCGAGCAGTACTTC
CASKTPGGEQYF
>TRBV5-1|TRBJ2-1|TRBD2
TGCGCCAGCAGCTTGGAAACGCCTAGCGGGAGGGTGGAAGGTGAGCAGTTCTTC
CASSLETPSGRVEGEQFF
>TRBV5-5|TRBJ2-3|-
TGTGCCAGCAGCCGGGCTCAGGGGATCACAGATACGCAGTATTTT
CASSRAQGITDTQYF
>TRBV19|TRBJ1-1|-
TGTGCCAGTAGTATAGCTAGCACTGAAGCTTTCTTT
CASSIASTEAFF
>TRBV5-1|TRBJ1-1|TRBD1
TGCGCCAGCAGCTTGGCTAGGGGGCCGCCGAACACTGAAGCTTTCTTT
CASSLARGPPNTEAFF
>TRBV5-1|TRBJ2-5|-
TGCGCCAGCAGCTTGACAGGCATTCCTCAAGAGACCCAGTACTTC
CASSLTGIPQETQYF
>TRBV19|TRBJ2-5|-
TGTGCCAGTCCAGAAGAGACCCAGTACTTC
CASPEETQYF
>TRBV29-1|TRBJ2-1|TRBD1
TGCAGCGTTGGTGACAGGGGGCACAATGAGCAGTTCTTC
CSVGDRGHNEQFF
>TRBV7-9|TRBJ2-4|-
TGTGCCAGCAGCTTAGCGGGCAGGCTCATTCAGTACTTC
CASSLAGRLIQYF
>TRBV5-4|TRBJ2-1|TRBD1
TGTGCCAGCAGCCACCTAACAGGGGGGCGGGACAATGAGCAGTTCTTC
CASSHLTGGRDNEQFF
>TRBV7-9|TRBJ2-5|TRBD2
TGTGCCAGCAGCCCCGGACTAGCGCAGGAGACCCAGTACTTC
CASSPGLAQETQYF